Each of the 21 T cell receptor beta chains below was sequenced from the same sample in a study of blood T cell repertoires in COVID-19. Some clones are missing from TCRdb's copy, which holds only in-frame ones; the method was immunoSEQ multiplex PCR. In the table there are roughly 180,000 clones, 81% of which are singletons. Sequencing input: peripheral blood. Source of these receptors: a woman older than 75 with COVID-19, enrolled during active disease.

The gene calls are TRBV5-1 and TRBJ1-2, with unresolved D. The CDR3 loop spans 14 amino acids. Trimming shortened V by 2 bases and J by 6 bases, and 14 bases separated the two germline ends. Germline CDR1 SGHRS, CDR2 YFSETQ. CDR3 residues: CASSFSSGSNGYTF. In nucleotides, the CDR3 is TGCGCCAGCAGCTTCTCGTCAGGCTCGAATGGCTACACCTTC.

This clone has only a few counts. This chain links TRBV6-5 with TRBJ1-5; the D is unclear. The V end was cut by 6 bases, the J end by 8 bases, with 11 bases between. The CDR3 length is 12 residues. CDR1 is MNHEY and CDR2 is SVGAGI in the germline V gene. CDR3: CASRSPGEPQHF. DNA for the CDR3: TGTGCCAGCAGGAGCCCCGGGGAGCCCCAGCATTTT.

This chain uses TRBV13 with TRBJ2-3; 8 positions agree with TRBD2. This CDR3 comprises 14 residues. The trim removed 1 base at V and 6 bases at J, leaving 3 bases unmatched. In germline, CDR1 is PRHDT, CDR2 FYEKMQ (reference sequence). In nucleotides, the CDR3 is TGTGCCAGCAGCTTAGCGGGAGGGTCGGATACGCAGTATTTT. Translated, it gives CASSLAGGSDTQYF.

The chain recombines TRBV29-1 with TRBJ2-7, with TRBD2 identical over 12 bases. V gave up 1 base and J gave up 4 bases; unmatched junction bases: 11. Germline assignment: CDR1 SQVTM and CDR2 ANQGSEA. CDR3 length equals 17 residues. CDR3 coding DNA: TGCAGCGTTGAAGGAACCCTGGGACTAGCGGGCGTATACGAGCAGTACTTC. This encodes CSVEGTLGLAGVYEQYF.

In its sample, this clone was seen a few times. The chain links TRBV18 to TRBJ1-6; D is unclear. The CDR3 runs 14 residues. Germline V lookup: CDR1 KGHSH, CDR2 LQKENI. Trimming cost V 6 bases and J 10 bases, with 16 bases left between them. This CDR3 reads CASSPGGSKSPLHF. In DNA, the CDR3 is TGTGCCAGCTCCCCCGGAGGGTCGAAGTCACCCCTCCACTTT.

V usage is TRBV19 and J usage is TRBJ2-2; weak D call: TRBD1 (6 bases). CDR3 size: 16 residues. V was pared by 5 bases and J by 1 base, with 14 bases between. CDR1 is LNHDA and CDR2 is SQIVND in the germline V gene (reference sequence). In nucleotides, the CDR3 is TGTGCCAGTAGTGCAACTCGGACAGAGAACACCGGGGAGCTGTTTTTT. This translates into CASSATRTENTGELFF.

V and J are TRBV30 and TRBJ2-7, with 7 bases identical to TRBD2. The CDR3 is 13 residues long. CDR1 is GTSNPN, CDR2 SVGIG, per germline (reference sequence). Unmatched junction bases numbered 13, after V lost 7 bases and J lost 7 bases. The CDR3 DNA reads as TGTGCCTCCCAAGGGACCATGGGGGGGGAGCAGTACTTC. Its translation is CASQGTMGGEQYF.

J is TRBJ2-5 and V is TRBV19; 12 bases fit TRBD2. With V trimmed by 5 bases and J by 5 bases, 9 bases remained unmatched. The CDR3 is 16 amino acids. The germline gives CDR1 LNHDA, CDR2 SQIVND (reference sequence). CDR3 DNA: TGTGCCAGTAGTGCGTTCCTAGCGGGGGGGAGGGAGACCCAGTACTTC. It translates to CASSAFLAGGRETQYF. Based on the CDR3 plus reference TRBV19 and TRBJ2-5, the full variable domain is DGGITQSPKYLFRKEGQNVTLSCEQNLNHDAMYWYRQDPGQGLRLIYYSQIVNDFQKGDIAEGYSVSREKKESFPLTVTSAQKNPTAFYLCASSAFLAGGRETQYFGPGTRLLVL.

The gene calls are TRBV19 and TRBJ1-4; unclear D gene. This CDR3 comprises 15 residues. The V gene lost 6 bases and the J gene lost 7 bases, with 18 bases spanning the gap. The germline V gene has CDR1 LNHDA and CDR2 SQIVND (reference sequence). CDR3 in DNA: TGTGCCAGTAGGACTACTATCCTAGGACCTGAAAAACTGTTTTTT. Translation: CASRTTILGPEKLFF.

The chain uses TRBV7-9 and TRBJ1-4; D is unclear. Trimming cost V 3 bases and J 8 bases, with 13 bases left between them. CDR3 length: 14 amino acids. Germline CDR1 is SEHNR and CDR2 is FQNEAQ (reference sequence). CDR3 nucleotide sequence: TGTGCCAGCAGCTTGGAACTCCTGGGCGAAAAACTGTTTTTT. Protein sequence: CASSLELLGEKLFF. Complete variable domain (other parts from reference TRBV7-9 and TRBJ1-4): DTGVSQNPRHKITKRGQNVTFRCDPISEHNRLYWYRQTLGQGPEFLTYFQNEAQLEKSRLLSDRFSAERPKGSFSTLEIQRTEQGDSAMYLCASSLELLGEKLFFGSGTQLSVL.

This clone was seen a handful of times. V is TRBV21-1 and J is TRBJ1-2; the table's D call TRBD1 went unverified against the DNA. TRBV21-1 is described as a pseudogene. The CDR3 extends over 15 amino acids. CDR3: CASSYADTPNYGYTF. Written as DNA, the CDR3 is TGTGCCAGCAGCTACGCGGACACTCCTAACTATGGCTACACCTTC.

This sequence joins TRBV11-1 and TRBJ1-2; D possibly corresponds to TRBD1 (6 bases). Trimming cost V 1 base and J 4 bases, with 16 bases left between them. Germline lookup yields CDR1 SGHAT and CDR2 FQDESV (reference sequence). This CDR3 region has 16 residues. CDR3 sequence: CASSLGSGGVPYGYTF. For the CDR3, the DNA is TGTGCCAGCAGCTTAGGATCGGGGGGCGTTCCCTATGGCTACACCTTC.

The CDR3 DNA sequence: TGTGCCAGTAGTAGCGGGAGGGCCGGAAATGAGCAGTTCTTC. Translating it yields CASSSGRAGNEQFF. The V call is TRBV19, the J call TRBJ2-1, with 9 nucleotides matching TRBD2. This CDR3 is built from 14 residues. The V segment lost 4 bases and the J segment 7 bases; nucleotides outside the gene matches: 5. Germline lookup yields CDR1 LNHDA and CDR2 SQIVND (reference sequence).

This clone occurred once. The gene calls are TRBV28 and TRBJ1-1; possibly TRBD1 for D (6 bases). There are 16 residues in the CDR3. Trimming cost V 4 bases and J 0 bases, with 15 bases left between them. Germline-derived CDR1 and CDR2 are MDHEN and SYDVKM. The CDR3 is CASSYPPHRVNTEAFF. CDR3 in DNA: TGTGCCAGCAGTTACCCCCCCCACAGGGTGAACACTGAAGCTTTCTTT.

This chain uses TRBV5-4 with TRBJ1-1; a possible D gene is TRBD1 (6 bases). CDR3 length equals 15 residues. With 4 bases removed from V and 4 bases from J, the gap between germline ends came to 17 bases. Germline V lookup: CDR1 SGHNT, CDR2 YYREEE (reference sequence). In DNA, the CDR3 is TGTGCCAGCAGCACGGACAGTCGCGCGAGCACTGAAGCTTTCTTT. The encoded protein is CASSTDSRASTEAFF.

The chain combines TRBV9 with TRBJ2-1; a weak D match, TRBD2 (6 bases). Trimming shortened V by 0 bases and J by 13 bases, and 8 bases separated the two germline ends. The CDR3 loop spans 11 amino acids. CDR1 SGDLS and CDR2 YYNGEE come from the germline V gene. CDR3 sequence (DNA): TGTGCCAGCAGCGTAGGGGGGGAACAGTTCTTC. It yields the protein CASSVGGEQFF.

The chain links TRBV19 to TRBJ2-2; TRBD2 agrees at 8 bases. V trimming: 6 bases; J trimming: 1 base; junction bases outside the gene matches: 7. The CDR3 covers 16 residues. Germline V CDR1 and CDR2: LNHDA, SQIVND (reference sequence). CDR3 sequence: CASRNRLARNTGELFF. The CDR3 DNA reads TGTGCCAGTAGAAACAGACTAGCGAGGAACACCGGGGAGCTGTTTTTT.

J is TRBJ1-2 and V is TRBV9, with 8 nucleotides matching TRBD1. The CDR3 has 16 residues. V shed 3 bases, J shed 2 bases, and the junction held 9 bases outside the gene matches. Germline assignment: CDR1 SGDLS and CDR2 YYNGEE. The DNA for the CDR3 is TGTGCCAGCAGCGGGGGACAGGCCGGGGGAAACTATGGCTACACCTTC. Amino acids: CASSGGQAGGNYGYTF.

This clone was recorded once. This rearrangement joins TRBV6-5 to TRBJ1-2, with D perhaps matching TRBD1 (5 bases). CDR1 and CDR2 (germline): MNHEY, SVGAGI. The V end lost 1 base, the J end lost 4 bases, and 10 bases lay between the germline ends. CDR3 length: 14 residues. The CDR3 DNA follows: TGTGCCAGCAGTTACTATAGGGGTTCCTATGGCTACACCTTC. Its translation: CASSYYRGSYGYTF.

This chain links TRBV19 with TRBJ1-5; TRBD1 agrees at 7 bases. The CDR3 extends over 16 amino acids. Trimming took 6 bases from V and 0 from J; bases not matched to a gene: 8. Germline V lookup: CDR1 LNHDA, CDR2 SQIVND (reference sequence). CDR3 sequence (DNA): TGTGCCAGTAGGAGTTCGACAGGGAATAGCAATCAGCCCCAGCATTTT. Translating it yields CASRSSTGNSNQPQHF.

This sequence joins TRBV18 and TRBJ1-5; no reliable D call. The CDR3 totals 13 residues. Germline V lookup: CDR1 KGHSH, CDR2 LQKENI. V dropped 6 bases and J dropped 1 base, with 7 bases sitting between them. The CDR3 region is CASSWESNQPQHF. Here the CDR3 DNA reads TGTGCCAGCTCCTGGGAGAGCAATCAGCCCCAGCATTTT. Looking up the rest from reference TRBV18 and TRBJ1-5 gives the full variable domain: NAGVMQNPRHLVRRRGQEARLRCSPMKGHSHVYWYRQLPEEGLKFMVYLQKENIIDESGMPKERFSAEFPKEGPSILRIQQVVRGDSAAYFCASSWESNQPQHFGDGTRLSIL.